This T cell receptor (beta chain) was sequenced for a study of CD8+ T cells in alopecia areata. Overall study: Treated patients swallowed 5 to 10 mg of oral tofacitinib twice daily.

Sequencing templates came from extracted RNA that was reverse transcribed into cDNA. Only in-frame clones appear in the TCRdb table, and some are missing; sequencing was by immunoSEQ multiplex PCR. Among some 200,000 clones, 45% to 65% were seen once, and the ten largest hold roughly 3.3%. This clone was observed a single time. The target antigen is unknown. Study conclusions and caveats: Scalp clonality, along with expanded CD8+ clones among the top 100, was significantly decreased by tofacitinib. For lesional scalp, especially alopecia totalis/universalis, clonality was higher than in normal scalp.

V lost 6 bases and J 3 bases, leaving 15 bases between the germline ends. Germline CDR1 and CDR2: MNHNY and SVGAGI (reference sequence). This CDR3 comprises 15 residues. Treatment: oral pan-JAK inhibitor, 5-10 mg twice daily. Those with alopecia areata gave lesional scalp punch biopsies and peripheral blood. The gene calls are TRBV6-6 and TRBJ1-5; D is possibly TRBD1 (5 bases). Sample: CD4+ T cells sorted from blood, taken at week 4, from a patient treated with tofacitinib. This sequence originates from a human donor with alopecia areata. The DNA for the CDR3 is TGTGCCAGCAGACGGGGGGAAGGCATCAATCAGCCCCAGCATTTT. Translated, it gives CASRRGEGINQPQHF.